This passage covers 5 T cell receptor beta chains from one sample sequenced in a study of lung T cells in sarcoidosis with Löfgren's syndrome. TCRdb independently ran MiXCR on the reads; one entry per CDR3 protein. Of roughly 63,000 distinct CDR3 sequences in the sample, less than 25% were seen once. The sequenced sample consisted of CD4+ T cells from PBMCs. These receptors all come from a human donor with sarcoidosis (Löfgren's syndrome or another form), or a control subject (not recorded which).

The chain couples TRBV30 to TRBJ1-1; D might be TRBD1 (5 bases). This CDR3 contains 16 residues. Germline CDR1 and CDR2: GTSNPN and SVGIG (reference sequence). Trimming removed 1 base at V and 5 bases at J, with 20 bases between. Here the CDR3 reads CAWSAYIDSKFTEAFF. The CDR3 region has the DNA TGTGCCTGGAGTGCTTATATCGACAGTAAGTTTACTGAAGCTTTCTTT. The full variable domain, in which reference TRBV30 and TRBJ1-1 provide the parts outside the CDR3, is SQTIHQWPATLVQPVGSPLSLECTVEGTSNPNLYWYRQAAGRGLQLLFYSVGIGQISSEVPQNLSASRPQDRQFILSSKKLLLSDSGFYLCAWSAYIDSKFTEAFFGQGTRLTVV.

This clonotype occurred many times. This chain connects TRBV28 to TRBJ2-3, with D tentatively TRBD2 (6 bases). V lost 6 bases and J 8 bases, leaving 15 bases between the germline ends. The CDR3 loop spans 13 amino acids. Germline V gives CDR1 MDHEN, CDR2 SYDVKM. CDR3 bases: TGTGCCAGCAGCCCCATCTTGGGGGGTACGCAGTATTTT. Amino acid sequence: CASSPILGGTQYF.

A remark on this clonotype: A single base separates this from a much larger clone, so it may be a read error. The chain has TRBV20-1 and TRBJ1-2; 10 bases map to TRBD1. This CDR3 region has 15 residues. Per germline, CDR1 DFQATT and CDR2 SNEGSKA (reference sequence). The CDR3 reads CGSHFRQGANYGYTF. Written as DNA, the CDR3 is TGCGGTTCCCATTTCAGACAGGGGGCCAACTATGGCTACACCTTC.

This clonotype was seen a handful of times. V and J are TRBV3-1 and TRBJ2-5; D remains unclear. Trimming left V 1 base short and J 2 bases short, with 11 bases between. Germline loops: CDR1 LGHDT, CDR2 YNNKEL (reference sequence). This CDR3 comprises 15 residues. The CDR3 protein is CASSQVAIRQETQYF. The CDR3 DNA reads as TGTGCCAGCAGCCAAGTGGCAATTCGACAAGAGACCCAGTACTTC.

The rearrangement uses TRBV24-1 and TRBJ2-2, with TRBD1 identical over 7 bases. The germline CDR1 and CDR2 sequences are KGHDR and SFDVKD. This CDR3 comprises 14 residues. Unmatched junction bases numbered 5, after V lost 8 bases and J lost 3 bases. The CDR3 sequence is CATKSGGYTGELFF. CDR3 in DNA: TGTGCCACCAAGTCAGGGGGTTACACCGGGGAGCTGTTTTTT.